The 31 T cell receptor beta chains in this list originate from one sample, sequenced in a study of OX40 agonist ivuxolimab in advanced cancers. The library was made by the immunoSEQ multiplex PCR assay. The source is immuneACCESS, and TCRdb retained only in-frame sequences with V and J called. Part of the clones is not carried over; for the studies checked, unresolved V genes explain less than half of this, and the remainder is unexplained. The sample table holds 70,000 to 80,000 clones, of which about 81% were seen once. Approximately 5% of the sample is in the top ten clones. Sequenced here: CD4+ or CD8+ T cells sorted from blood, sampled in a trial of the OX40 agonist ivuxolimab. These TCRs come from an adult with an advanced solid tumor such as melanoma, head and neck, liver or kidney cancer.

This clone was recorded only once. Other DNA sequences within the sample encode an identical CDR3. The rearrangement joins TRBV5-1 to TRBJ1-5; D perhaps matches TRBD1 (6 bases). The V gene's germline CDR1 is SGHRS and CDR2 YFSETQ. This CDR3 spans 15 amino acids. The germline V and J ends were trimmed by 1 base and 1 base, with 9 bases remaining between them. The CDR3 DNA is TGCGCCAGCAGCTTGAGGGGGGAGAGCAATCAGCCCCAGCATTTT. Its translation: CASSLRGESNQPQHF. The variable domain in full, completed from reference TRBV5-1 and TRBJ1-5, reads KAGVTQTPRYLIKTRGQQVTLSCSPISGHRSVSWYQQTPGQGLQFLFEYFSETQRNKGNFPGRFSGRQFSNSRSEMNVSTLELGDSALYLCASSLRGESNQPQHFGDGTRLSIL.

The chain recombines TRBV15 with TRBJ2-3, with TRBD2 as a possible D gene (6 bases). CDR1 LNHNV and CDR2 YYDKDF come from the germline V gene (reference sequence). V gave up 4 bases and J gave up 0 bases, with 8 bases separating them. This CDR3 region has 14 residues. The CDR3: CATSKGTSTDTQYF. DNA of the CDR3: TGTGCCACCAGCAAGGGGACTAGCACAGATACGCAGTATTTT.

As DNA, the CDR3 is TGTGCCAGCAGCCCCCGGCGGTTCGCGAACACCGGGGAGCTGTTTTTT. It encodes CASSPRRFANTGELFF. V gene TRBV7-8 combines with J gene TRBJ2-2, with D uncertain. The CDR3 length is 16 residues. Per germline, CDR1 SGHVS and CDR2 FQNEAQ. V gave up 5 bases and J gave up 0 bases, with 13 bases separating them.

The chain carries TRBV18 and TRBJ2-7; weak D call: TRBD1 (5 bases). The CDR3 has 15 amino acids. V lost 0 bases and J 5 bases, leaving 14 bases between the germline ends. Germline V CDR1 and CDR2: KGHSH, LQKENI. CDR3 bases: TGTGCCAGCTCACCACCGATCTCGACAGCCCACGAGCAGTACTTC. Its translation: CASSPPISTAHEQYF.

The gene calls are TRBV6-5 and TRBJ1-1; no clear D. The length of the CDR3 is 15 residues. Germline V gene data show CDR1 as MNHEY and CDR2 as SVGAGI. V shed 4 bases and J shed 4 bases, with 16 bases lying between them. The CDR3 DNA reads TGTGCCAGCAGTTCCCATGGGGTGTTCGTCACTGAAGCTTTCTTT. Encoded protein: CASSSHGVFVTEAFF.

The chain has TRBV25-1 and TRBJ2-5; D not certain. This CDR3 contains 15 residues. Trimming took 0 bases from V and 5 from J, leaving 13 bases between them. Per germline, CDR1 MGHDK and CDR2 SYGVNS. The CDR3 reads CASSEYRSSGETQYF. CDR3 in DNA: TGTGCCAGCAGTGAATATAGGTCTAGTGGCGAGACCCAGTACTTC.

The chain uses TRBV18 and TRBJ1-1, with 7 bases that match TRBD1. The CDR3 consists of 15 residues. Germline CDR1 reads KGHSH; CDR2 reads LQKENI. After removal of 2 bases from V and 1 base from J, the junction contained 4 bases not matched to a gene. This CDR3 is CASSPWDRANTEAFF. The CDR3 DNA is TGTGCCAGCTCACCATGGGACAGAGCGAACACTGAAGCTTTCTTT.

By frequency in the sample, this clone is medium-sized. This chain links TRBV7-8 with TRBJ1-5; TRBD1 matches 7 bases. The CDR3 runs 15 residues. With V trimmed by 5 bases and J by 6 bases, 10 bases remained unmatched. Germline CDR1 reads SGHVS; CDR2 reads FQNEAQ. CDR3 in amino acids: CASSLRQGPSQPQHF. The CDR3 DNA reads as TGTGCCAGCAGCCTAAGACAGGGTCCAAGTCAGCCCCAGCATTTT.

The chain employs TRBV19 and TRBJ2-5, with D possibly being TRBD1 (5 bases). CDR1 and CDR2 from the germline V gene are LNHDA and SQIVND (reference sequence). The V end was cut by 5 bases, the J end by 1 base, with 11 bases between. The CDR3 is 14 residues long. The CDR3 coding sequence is TGTGCCAGTAGTTCTACAGGTTTCCAAGAGACCCAGTACTTC. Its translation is CASSSTGFQETQYF.

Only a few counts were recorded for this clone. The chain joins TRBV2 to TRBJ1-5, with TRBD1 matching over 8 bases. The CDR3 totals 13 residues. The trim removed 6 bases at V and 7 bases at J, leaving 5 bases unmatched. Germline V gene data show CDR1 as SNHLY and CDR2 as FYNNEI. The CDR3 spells CASSGTGFQPQHF. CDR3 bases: TGTGCCAGCAGCGGGACAGGCTTCCAGCCCCAGCATTTT.

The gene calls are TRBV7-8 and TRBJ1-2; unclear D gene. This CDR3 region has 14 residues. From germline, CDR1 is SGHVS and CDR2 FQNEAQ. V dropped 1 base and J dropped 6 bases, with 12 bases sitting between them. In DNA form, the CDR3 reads TGTGCCAGCAGCTTAGGCGCCATAGGGAATGGCTACACCTTC. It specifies CASSLGAIGNGYTF.

This CDR3 is CASTSQPQPRSQEQYF. Written as DNA, the CDR3 is TGCGCCAGCACCTCCCAGCCCCAACCTCGGTCTCAAGAGCAGTACTTC. The chain has TRBV5-1 and TRBJ2-7; the D is unclear. CDR1 is SGHRS and CDR2 is YFSETQ in the germline V gene. This CDR3 spans 16 amino acids. Deletions cut 6 bases from V and 7 bases from J, with 26 bases between.

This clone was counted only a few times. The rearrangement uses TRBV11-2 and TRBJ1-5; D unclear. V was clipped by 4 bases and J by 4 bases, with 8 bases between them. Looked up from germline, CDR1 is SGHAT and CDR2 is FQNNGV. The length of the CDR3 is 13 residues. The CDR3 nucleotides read TGTGCCAGCAGCTCCCAGATGAATCAGCCCCAGCATTTT. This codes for CASSSQMNQPQHF.

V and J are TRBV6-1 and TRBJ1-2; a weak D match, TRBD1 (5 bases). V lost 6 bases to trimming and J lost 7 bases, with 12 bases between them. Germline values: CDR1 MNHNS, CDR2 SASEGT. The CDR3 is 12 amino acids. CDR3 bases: TGTGCCAGCAGCCCAGGGTCCCCTGGCTACACCTTC. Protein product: CASSPGSPGYTF.

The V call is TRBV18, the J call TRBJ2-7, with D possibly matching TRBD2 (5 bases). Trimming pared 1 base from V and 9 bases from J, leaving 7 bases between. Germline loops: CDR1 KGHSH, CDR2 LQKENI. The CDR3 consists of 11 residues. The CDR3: CASSPREGQYF. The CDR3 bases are TGTGCCAGCTCACCACGTGAGGGGCAGTACTTC. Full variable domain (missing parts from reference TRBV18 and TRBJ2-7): NAGVMQNPRHLVRRRGQEARLRCSPMKGHSHVYWYRQLPEEGLKFMVYLQKENIIDESGMPKERFSAEFPKEGPSILRIQQVVRGDSAAYFCASSPREGQYFGPGTRLTVT.

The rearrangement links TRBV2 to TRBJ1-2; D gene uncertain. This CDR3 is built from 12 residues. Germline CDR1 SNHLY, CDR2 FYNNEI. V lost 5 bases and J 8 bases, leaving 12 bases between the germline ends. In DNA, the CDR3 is TGTGCCAGCAGTTTCTACCCCACGGGCTACACCTTC. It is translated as CASSFYPTGYTF. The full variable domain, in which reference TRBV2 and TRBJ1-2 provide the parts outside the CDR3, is EPEVTQTPSHQVTQMGQEVILRCVPISNHLYFYWYRQILGQKVEFLVSFYNNEISEKSEIFDDQFSVERPDGSNFTLKIRSTKLEDSAMYFCASSFYPTGYTFGSGTRLTVV.

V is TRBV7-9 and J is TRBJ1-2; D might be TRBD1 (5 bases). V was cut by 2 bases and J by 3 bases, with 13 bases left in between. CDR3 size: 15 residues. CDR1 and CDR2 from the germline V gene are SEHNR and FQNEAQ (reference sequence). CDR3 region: CASSLQEAGDYGYTF. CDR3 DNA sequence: TGTGCCAGCAGCTTACAGGAGGCGGGGGACTATGGCTACACCTTC. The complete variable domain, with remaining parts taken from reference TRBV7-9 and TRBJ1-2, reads DTGVSQNPRHKITKRGQNVTFRCDPISEHNRLYWYRQTLGQGPEFLTYFQNEAQLEKSRLLSDRFSAERPKGSFSTLEIQRTEQGDSAMYLCASSLQEAGDYGYTFGSGTRLTVV.

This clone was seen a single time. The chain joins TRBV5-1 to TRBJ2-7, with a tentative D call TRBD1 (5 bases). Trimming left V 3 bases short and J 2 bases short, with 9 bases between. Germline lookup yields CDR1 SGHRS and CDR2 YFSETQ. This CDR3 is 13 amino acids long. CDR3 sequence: CASSSNRPYEQYF. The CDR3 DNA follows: TGCGCCAGCAGCTCAAACAGGCCCTACGAGCAGTACTTC.

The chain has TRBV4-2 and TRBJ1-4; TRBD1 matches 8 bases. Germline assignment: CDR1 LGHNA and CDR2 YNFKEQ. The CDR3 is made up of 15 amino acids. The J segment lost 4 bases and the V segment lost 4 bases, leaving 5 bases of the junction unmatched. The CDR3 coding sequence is TGTGCCAGCAGCCCCTCGACAGGGGTTAATGAAAAACTGTTTTTT. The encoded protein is CASSPSTGVNEKLFF.

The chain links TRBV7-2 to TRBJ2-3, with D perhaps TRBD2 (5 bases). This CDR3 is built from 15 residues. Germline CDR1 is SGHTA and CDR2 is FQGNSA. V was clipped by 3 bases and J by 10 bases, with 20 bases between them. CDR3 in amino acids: CASSLEATRTRAQYF. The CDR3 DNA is TGTGCCAGCAGCTTGGAGGCCACGAGGACGAGGGCGCAGTATTTT.

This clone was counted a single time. CDR3 DNA: TGCGCCAGCAGCTTGGCTGGGAGGTACTCTGGGGCCAACGTCCTGACTTTC. Its protein is CASSLAGRYSGANVLTF. The V gene is TRBV5-1, the J gene TRBJ2-6; D may be TRBD2 (6 bases). CDR1 SGHRS and CDR2 YFSETQ come from the germline V gene. CDR3 length: 17 amino acids. Trimming cost V 0 bases and J 0 bases, with 10 bases left between them.

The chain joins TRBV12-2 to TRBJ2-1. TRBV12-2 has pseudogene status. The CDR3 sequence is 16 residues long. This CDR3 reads CASRRLTVRGHNEQFF. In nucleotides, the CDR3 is TGTGCAAGTCGCCGCCTGACAGTTAGGGGACACAATGAGCAGTTCTTC.

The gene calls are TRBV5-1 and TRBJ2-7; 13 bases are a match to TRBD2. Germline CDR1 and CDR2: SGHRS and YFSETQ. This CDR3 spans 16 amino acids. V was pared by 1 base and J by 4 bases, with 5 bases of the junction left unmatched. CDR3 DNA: TGCGCCAGCAGCTTGCAACTAGCGGGGGGGCCTTACGAGCAGTACTTC. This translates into CASSLQLAGGPYEQYF.

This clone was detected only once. The chain's CDR3 is CASSLAMRTTRYQETQYF. In nucleotides, the CDR3 is TGCGCCAGCAGCTTGGCCATGAGGACTACCAGATACCAAGAGACCCAGTACTTC. The V gene is TRBV5-1, the J gene TRBJ2-5, with D perhaps matching TRBD2 (6 bases). The germline V gene encodes CDR1 SGHRS and CDR2 YFSETQ. V lost 0 bases and J 0 bases, leaving 18 bases between the germline ends. This CDR3 is 18 amino acids long.

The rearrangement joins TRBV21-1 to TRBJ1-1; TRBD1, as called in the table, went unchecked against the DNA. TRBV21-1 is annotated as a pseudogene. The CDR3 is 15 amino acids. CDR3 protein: CASSNGTGVDTEAFF. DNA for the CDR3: TGTGCCAGCAGCAATGGGACAGGGGTGGACACTGAAGCTTTCTTT.

In DNA form, the CDR3 reads TGTGCCAGCAGCCGGGGACTAACCCGGGGGACCCAGTACTTC. Its protein is CASSRGLTRGTQYF. This chain connects TRBV7-2 to TRBJ2-5, with 7 nucleotides matching TRBD2. Trimming removed 5 bases from V and 7 bases from J; junction bases left unmatched: 10. The CDR3 loop spans 14 amino acids. From germline, CDR1 is SGHTA and CDR2 FQGNSA.

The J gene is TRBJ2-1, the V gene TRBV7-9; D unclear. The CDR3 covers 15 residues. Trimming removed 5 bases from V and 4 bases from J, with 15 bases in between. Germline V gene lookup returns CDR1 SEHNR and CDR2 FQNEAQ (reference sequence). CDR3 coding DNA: TGTGCCAGCAGCCGCGTAATCGCGGATTACAATGAGCAGTTCTTC. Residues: CASSRVIADYNEQFF.

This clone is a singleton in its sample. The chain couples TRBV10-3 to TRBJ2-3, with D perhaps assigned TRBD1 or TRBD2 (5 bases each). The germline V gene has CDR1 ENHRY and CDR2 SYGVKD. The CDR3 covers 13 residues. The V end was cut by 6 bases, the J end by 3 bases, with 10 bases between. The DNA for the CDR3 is TGTGCCATCAGGGGGGAGATGACAGATACGCAGTATTTT. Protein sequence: CAIRGEMTDTQYF.

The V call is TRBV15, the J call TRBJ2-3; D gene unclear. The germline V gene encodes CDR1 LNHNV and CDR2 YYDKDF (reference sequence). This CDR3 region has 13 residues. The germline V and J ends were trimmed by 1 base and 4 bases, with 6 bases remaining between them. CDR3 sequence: CATSRGPPDTQYF. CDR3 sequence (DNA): TGTGCCACCAGCAGAGGACCTCCAGATACGCAGTATTTT.

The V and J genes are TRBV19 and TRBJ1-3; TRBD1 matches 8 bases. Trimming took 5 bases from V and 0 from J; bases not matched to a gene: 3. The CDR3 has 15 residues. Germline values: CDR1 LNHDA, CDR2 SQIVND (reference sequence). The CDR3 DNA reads TGTGCCAGTAGTGTGGACAGGGTCTCTGGAAACACCATATATTTT. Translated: CASSVDRVSGNTIYF.

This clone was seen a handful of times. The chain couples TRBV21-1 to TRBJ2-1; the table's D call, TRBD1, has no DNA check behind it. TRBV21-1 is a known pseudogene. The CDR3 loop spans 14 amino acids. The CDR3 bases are TGTGCCAGCAGGGTACAGGGTATCCACAATGAGCAGTTCTTC. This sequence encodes CASRVQGIHNEQFF.